This TCR beta chain was recovered during a study of T-cell memory formation after mild COVID-19. About the research overall: Clustering of TCRs was largely donor specific. General study points: CD4+ contracting clones were found mainly in CM and EM, and CD8+ ones in EMRA. Among clones contracting day 15 to 85, CD4/CD8 was balanced, whereas later expanders leaned CD4+.

A note on this clonotype: Its target is unknown.

The trim removed 0 bases at V and 1 base at J, leaving 7 bases unmatched. The CDR3 loop spans 17 amino acids. CDR1 and CDR2 (germline): SGDLS, YYNGEE. TCRdb reprocessed the 5' RACE reads with MiXCR, giving one entry per CDR3 protein. The sample has about 620,000 distinct CDR3 sequences; 18% are singletons. This chain connects TRBV9 to TRBJ2-3, with 8 bases fitting TRBD1. Sample: PBMCs or a T cell subset sorted from them (not recorded which). This receptor was taken from an adult woman who had mild COVID-19 (a few samples of this study predate the infection). Cell type and time point are not known. In DNA form, the CDR3 reads TGTGCCAGCAGCGTAGCCTCCGGGACAGGTGGCACAGATACGCAGTATTTT. This codes for CASSVASGTGGTDTQYF.